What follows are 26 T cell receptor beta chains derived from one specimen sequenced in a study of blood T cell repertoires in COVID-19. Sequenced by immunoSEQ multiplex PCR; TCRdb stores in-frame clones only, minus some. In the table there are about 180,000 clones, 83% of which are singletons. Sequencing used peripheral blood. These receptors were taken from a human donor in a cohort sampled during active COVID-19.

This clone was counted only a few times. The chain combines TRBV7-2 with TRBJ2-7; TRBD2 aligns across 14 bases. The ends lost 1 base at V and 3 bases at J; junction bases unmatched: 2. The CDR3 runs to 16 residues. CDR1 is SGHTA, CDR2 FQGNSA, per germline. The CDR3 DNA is TGTGCCAGCAGCTTAGAGGGGACTAGCGGGGGCTACGAGCAGTACTTC. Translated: CASSLEGTSGGYEQYF. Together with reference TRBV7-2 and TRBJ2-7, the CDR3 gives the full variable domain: GAGVSQSPSNKVTEKGKDVELRCDPISGHTALYWYRQSLGQGLEFLIYFQGNSAPDKSGLPSDRFSAERTGGSVSTLTIQRTQQEDSAVYLCASSLEGTSGGYEQYFGPGTRLTVT.

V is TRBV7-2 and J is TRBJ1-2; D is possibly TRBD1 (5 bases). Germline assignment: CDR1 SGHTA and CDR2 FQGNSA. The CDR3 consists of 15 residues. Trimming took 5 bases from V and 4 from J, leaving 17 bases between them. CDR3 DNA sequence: TGTGCCAGCAGCCAACCCGTGCAGGGCCCCTATGGCTACACCTTC. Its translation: CASSQPVQGPYGYTF.

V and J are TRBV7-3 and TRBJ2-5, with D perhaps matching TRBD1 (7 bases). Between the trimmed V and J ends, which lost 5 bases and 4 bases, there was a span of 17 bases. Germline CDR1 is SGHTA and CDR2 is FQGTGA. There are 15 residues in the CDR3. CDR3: CASSRGMGQRETQYF. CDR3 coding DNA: TGTGCCAGCAGCCGGGGGATGGGACAGCGAGAGACCCAGTACTTC.

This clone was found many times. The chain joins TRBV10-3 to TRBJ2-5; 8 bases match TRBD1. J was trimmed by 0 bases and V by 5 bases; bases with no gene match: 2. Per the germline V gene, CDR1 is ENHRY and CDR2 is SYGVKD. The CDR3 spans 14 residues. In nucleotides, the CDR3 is TGTGCCATCAGTACAGGGGGTAACCAAGAGACCCAGTACTTC. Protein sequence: CAISTGGNQETQYF.

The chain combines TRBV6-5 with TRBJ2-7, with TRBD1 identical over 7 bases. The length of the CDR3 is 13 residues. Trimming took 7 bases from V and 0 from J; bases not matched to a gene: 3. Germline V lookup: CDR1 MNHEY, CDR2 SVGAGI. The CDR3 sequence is CASMDRSSYEQYF. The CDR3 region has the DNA TGTGCCAGCATGGACAGGAGCTCCTACGAGCAGTACTTC.

As DNA, the CDR3 is TGTGCCAGCAGCCCCCAGAGGGGGAGGGGAAACGAGCAGTACTTC. This gives the protein CASSPQRGRGNEQYF. The chain couples TRBV5-4 to TRBJ2-7, with TRBD2 as a possible D gene (7 bases). V lost 4 bases and J 5 bases, leaving 19 bases between the germline ends. Germline V gives CDR1 SGHNT, CDR2 YYREEE (reference sequence). The length of the CDR3 is 15 residues.

The CDR3 DNA sequence: TGTGCCAGCAGCCCCACAGGGAATGAGCAGTTCTTC. The encoded protein is CASSPTGNEQFF. The J gene is TRBJ2-1, the V gene TRBV7-3; D perhaps matches TRBD1 (6 bases). The germline V and J ends were trimmed by 5 bases and 7 bases, with 9 bases remaining between them. Germline assignment: CDR1 SGHTA and CDR2 FQGTGA. The CDR3 loop spans 12 amino acids.

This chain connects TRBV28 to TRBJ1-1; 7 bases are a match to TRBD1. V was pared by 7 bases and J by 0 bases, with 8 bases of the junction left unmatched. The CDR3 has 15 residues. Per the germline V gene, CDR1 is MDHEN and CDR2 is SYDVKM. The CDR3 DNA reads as TGTGCCAGCAATCCCCCAGGGGGTATGAACACTGAAGCTTTCTTT. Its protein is CASNPPGGMNTEAFF.

This CDR3 is CASSFGDSYEQYF. CDR3 in DNA: TGTGCCAGCAGCTTCGGGGACAGCTACGAGCAGTACTTC. The gene calls are TRBV7-9 and TRBJ2-7; TRBD1 matches at 7 bases. The CDR3 covers 13 residues. Germline assignment: CDR1 SEHNR and CDR2 FQNEAQ (reference sequence). V shed 3 bases, J shed 3 bases, and the junction held 2 bases outside the gene matches. Full variable domain (missing parts from reference TRBV7-9 and TRBJ2-7): DTGVSQNPRHKITKRGQNVTFRCDPISEHNRLYWYRQTLGQGPEFLTYFQNEAQLEKSRLLSDRFSAERPKGSFSTLEIQRTEQGDSAMYLCASSFGDSYEQYFGPGTRLTVT.

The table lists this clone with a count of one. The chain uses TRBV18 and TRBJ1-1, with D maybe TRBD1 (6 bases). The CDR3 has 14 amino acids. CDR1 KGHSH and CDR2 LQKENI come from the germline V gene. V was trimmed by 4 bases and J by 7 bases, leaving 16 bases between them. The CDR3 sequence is CASSQGRGSFEAFF. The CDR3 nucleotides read TGTGCCAGCTCACAAGGCAGGGGAAGCTTTGAAGCTTTCTTT. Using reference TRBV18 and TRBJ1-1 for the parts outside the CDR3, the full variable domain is NAGVMQNPRHLVRRRGQEARLRCSPMKGHSHVYWYRQLPEEGLKFMVYLQKENIIDESGMPKERFSAEFPKEGPSILRIQQVVRGDSAAYFCASSQGRGSFEAFFGQGTRLTVV.

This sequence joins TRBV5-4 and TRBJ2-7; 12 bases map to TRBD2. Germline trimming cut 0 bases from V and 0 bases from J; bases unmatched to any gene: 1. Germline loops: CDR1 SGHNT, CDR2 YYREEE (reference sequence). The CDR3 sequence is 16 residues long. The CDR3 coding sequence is TGTGCCAGCAGCTTGGGACTAGCGGGAGTCTCCTACGAGCAGTACTTC. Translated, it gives CASSLGLAGVSYEQYF.

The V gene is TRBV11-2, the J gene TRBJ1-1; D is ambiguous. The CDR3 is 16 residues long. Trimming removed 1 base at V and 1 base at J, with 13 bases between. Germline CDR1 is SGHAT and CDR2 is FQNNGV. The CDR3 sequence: CASSLVFVEPNTEAFF. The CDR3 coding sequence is TGTGCCAGCAGCTTAGTTTTCGTGGAGCCGAACACTGAAGCTTTCTTT.

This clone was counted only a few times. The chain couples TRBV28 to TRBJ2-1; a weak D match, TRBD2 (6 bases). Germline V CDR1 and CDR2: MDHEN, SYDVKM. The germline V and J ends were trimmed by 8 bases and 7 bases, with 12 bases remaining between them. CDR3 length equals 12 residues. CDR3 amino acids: CASQTGVNEQFF. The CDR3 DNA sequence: TGTGCCAGCCAGACGGGGGTAAATGAGCAGTTCTTC.

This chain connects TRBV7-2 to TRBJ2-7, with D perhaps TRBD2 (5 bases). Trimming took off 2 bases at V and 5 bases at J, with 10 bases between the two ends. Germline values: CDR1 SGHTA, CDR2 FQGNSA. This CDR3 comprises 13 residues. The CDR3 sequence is CASSLSIGDEQYF. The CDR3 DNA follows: TGTGCCAGCAGCTTAAGTATCGGGGACGAGCAGTACTTC.

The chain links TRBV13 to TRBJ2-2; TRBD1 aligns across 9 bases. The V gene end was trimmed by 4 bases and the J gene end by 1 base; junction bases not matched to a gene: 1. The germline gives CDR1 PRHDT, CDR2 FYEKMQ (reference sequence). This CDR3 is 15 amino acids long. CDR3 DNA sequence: TGTGCCAGCAGCTACAGGGGGCTGAACACCGGGGAGCTGTTTTTT. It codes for CASSYRGLNTGELFF.

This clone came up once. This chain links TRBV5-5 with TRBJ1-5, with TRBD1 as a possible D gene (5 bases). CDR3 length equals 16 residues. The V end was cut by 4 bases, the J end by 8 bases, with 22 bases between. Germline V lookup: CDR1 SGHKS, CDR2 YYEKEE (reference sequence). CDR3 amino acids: CASSLGTAGRQEPQHF. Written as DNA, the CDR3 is TGTGCCAGCAGCCTGGGGACGGCGGGCCGGCAAGAGCCCCAGCATTTT.

CDR3 in amino acids: CASSNRGRSTDTQYF. The CDR3 DNA follows: TGTGCCAGCAGTAACAGGGGAAGGAGCACAGATACGCAGTATTTT. The chain recombines TRBV6-2 or TRBV6-3 with TRBJ2-3; 7 bases match TRBD1. The V gene end was trimmed by 5 bases and the J gene end by 0 bases; junction bases not matched to a gene: 5. The CDR3 is made up of 15 amino acids. CDR1 MNHEY and CDR2 SVGEGT come from the germline V gene.

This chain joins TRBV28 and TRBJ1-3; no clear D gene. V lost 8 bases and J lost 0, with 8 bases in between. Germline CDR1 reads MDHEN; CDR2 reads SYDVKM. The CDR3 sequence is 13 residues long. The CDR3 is CASLSPSGNTIYF. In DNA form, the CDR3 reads TGTGCCAGCCTTTCCCCCTCTGGAAACACCATATATTTT.

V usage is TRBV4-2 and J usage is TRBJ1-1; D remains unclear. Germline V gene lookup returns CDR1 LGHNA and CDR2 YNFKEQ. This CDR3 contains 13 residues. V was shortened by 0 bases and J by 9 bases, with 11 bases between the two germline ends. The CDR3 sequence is CASSQDPDKKAFF. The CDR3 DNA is TGTGCCAGCAGCCAAGATCCTGACAAAAAAGCTTTCTTT.

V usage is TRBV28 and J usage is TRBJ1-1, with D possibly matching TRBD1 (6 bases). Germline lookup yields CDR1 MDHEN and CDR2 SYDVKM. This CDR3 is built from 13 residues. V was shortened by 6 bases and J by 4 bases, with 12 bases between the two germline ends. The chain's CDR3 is CASSRRGITEAFF. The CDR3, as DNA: TGTGCCAGCAGCCGAAGGGGGATCACTGAAGCTTTCTTT.

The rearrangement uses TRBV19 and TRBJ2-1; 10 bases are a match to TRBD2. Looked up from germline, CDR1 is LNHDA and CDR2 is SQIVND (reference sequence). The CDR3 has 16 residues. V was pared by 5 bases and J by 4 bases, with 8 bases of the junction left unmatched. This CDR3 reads CASSPRGSGGYNEQFF. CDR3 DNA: TGTGCCAGTAGTCCCAGGGGTAGCGGGGGGTACAATGAGCAGTTCTTC. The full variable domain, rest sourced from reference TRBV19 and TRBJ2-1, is DGGITQSPKYLFRKEGQNVTLSCEQNLNHDAMYWYRQDPGQGLRLIYYSQIVNDFQKGDIAEGYSVSREKKESFPLTVTSAQKNPTAFYLCASSPRGSGGYNEQFFGPGTRLTVL.

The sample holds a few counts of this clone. The CDR3 loop reads CASYRDRSYGYTF. For the CDR3, the DNA is TGTGCCAGCTACCGGGACAGGTCCTATGGCTACACCTTC. The chain carries TRBV6-6 and TRBJ1-2; 8 positions agree with TRBD1. V trimming: 8 bases; J trimming: 4 bases; junction bases outside the gene matches: 6. CDR1 is MNHNY, CDR2 SVGAGI, per germline (reference sequence). The CDR3 runs to 13 residues.

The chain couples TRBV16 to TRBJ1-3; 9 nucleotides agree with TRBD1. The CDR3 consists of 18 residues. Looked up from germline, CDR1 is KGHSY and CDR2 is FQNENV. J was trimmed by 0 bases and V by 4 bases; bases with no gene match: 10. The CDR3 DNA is TGTGCCAGCAGCCCAAGGGCTACAGGGGGCATCTCTGGAAACACCATATATTTT. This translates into CASSPRATGGISGNTIYF.

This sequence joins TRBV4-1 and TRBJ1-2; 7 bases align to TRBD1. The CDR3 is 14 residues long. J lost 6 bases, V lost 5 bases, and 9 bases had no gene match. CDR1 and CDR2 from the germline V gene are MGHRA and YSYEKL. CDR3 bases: TGCGCCAGCAGCTCCCGACAGGGAGCGGATGGCTACACCTTC. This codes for CASSSRQGADGYTF.

In DNA form, the CDR3 reads TGTGCCAGCAGCTTAAGGGGTTGGCAGCCCCAGCATTTT. Translated: CASSLRGWQPQHF. V usage is TRBV7-2 and J usage is TRBJ1-5, with D possibly TRBD1 on 5 matching bases. Germline CDR1 is SGHTA and CDR2 is FQGNSA. The CDR3 is 13 residues long. V lost 2 bases to trimming and J lost 7 bases, with 9 bases between them. Supplemented by reference TRBV7-2 and TRBJ1-5, the full variable domain reads GAGVSQSPSNKVTEKGKDVELRCDPISGHTALYWYRQSLGQGLEFLIYFQGNSAPDKSGLPSDRFSAERTGGSVSTLTIQRTQQEDSAVYLCASSLRGWQPQHFGDGTRLSIL.

The CDR3 coding sequence is TGTGCCAGCACCCTTCTGAGCTGGTACCAAGAGACCCAGTACTTC. As protein: CASTLLSWYQETQYF. This chain connects TRBV28 to TRBJ2-5; no clear D. CDR1 is MDHEN and CDR2 is SYDVKM in the germline V gene. V lost 7 bases to trimming and J lost 0 bases, with 15 bases between them. This CDR3 spans 15 amino acids. Complete variable domain (other parts from reference TRBV28 and TRBJ2-5): DVKVTQSSRYLVKRTGEKVFLECVQDMDHENMFWYRQDPGLGLRLIYFSYDVKMKEKGDIPEGYSVSREKKERFSLILESASTNQTSMYLCASTLLSWYQETQYFGPGTRLLVL.